Following are 32 T cell receptor beta chains from one sample sequenced in a study of blood T cells in healthy people across ages (dated by TCRdb to the mid-2010s). Library generation was performed with 5' RACE. TCRdb shows the sequencer as Illumina HiSeq 2500. A second 7 to 11 cycle PCR used a sample-barcoded 5' primer and a J-beta primer mix. TCRdb applied fastp at Q25 and MiXCR to the public reads, then kept only in-frame beta chains. Rows are unified per CDR3 protein, each entry keeping the most common DNA and genes. The sample contains roughly 570,000 distinct CDR3 sequences, roughly 28% of them found a single time. The ten largest clones capture about 18% of the sample. The sequencing sample was made of blood. Source of these receptors: a woman in her 70s in good health.

This clonotype has more than one count but fewer than ten. This sequence joins TRBV29-1 and TRBJ2-1; perhaps TRBD1 as D (5 bases). Deletions cut 7 bases from V and 0 bases from J, with 28 bases between. CDR3 size: 19 residues. Germline-derived CDR1 and CDR2 are SQVTM and ANQGSEA. The chain's CDR3 is CSGQRGIDQSLSSYNEQFF. DNA of the CDR3: TGCAGCGGCCAAAGGGGAATAGACCAAAGCCTTAGCTCCTACAATGAGCAGTTCTTC.

This clonotype showed up just a few times. The chain carries TRBV20-1 and TRBJ1-1; D gene uncertain. The CDR3 has 11 amino acids. V lost 5 bases and J 4 bases, leaving 8 bases between the germline ends. Germline assignment: CDR1 DFQATT and CDR2 SNEGSKA (reference sequence). The CDR3 loop is CSAGVTTEAFF. CDR3 nucleotide sequence: TGCAGTGCTGGGGTTACCACTGAAGCTTTCTTT.

The J gene is TRBJ2-7, the V gene TRBV4-3; D gene ambiguous. The CDR3 extends over 13 amino acids. Trimming pared 1 base from V and 4 bases from J, leaving 8 bases between. Germline CDR1 reads LGHNA; CDR2 reads YSLEER. The CDR3 is CASSQALGYEQYF. CDR3 coding DNA: TGCGCCAGCAGCCAAGCTCTCGGGTACGAGCAGTACTTC.

This rearrangement joins TRBV20-1 to TRBJ2-3, with 9 positions matching TRBD2. Germline loops: CDR1 DFQATT, CDR2 SNEGSKA (reference sequence). V gave up 6 bases and J gave up 4 bases; unmatched junction bases: 14. CDR3 length equals 16 residues. CDR3 residues: CSATRRGTSLSDTQYF. CDR3 nucleotides: TGCAGTGCCACCAGGAGGGGGACTAGCCTCTCAGATACGCAGTATTTT.

The rearrangement uses TRBV6-5 and TRBJ2-1; no definite D call. V was cut by 0 bases and J by 6 bases, with 6 bases left in between. This CDR3 is built from 13 residues. Per germline, CDR1 MNHEY and CDR2 SVGAGI. The CDR3 DNA is TGTGCCAGCAGTTACTCGAAATCCAATGAGCAGTTCTTC. Translating gives CASSYSKSNEQFF.

The rearrangement uses TRBV4-3 and TRBJ2-1; 9 bases align to TRBD2. This CDR3 is 19 amino acids long. Germline lookup yields CDR1 LGHNA and CDR2 YSLEER. The J segment lost 7 bases and the V segment lost 0 bases, leaving 16 bases of the junction unmatched. The CDR3 reads CASSQEISSSGARGNEQFF. Here the CDR3 DNA reads TGCGCCAGCAGCCAAGAAATATCGTCTAGCGGGGCCCGAGGGAATGAGCAGTTCTTC.

This clonotype was seen more than once but under ten times. The chain has TRBV27 and TRBJ2-3; D is undetermined. The germline gives CDR1 MNHEY, CDR2 SMNVEV (reference sequence). This CDR3 is built from 15 residues. The V end lost 3 bases, the J end lost 1 base, and 11 bases lay between the germline ends. For the CDR3, the DNA is TGTGCCAGCAGTTTTTTACAGCAAGGCACAGATACGCAGTATTTT. Translated: CASSFLQQGTDTQYF.

The chain combines TRBV12-3 or TRBV12-4 with TRBJ1-2; D is ambiguous. This CDR3 region has 20 residues. Trimming stripped 1 base from V and 0 bases from J, with 24 bases between. This CDR3 reads CASSLGDVGRPILANYGYTF. The CDR3 DNA follows: TGTGCCAGCAGTTTAGGGGATGTGGGGAGGCCGATTTTAGCTAACTATGGCTACACCTTC.

V usage is TRBV1 and J usage is TRBJ2-5; no DNA check was done on the table's D call, TRBD2. TRBV1 is recorded as a pseudogene. The CDR3 totals 15 residues. The CDR3 bases are TGCACCAGCAGCCAACGGACTACAGGGAGAGAGACCCAGTACTTC. This codes for CTSSQRTTGRETQYF.

A single count supports this clonotype. The chain combines TRBV19 with TRBJ1-2; no clear D gene. There are 14 residues in the CDR3. V was pared by 5 bases and J by 7 bases, with 17 bases between. The germline V gene encodes CDR1 LNHDA and CDR2 SQIVND (reference sequence). DNA of the CDR3: TGTGCCAGTAGTCCGGACTCGACCGCCAGTGGCTACACCTTC. This translates into CASSPDSTASGYTF.

This clonotype came up a few times. The chain carries TRBV27 and TRBJ1-2; the D is unclear. The CDR3 loop spans 15 amino acids. Germline values: CDR1 MNHEY, CDR2 SMNVEV (reference sequence). V lost 6 bases, J lost 4 bases, and 18 bases lay in between. This chain's CDR3 is CASSPLGRSTYGYTF. CDR3 nucleotide sequence: TGTGCCAGCAGCCCCCTTGGCCGCTCTACCTATGGCTACACCTTC.

This clonotype has ten or more counts. The chain links TRBV29-1 to TRBJ2-7, with TRBD1 matching over 8 bases. The V and J ends lost 6 bases and 4 bases, in that order; junction bases with no gene match: 5. The CDR3 contains 12 residues. From germline, CDR1 is SQVTM and CDR2 ANQGSEA. CDR3 residues: CSVGQGRYEQYF. In DNA, the CDR3 is TGCAGCGTAGGACAGGGCCGGTACGAGCAGTACTTC.

This chain joins TRBV20-1 and TRBJ2-3, with 7 positions matching TRBD2. Germline CDR1 DFQATT, CDR2 SNEGSKA (reference sequence). This CDR3 is 10 amino acids long. J lost 10 bases, V lost 4 bases, and 2 bases had no gene match. CDR3 in amino acids: CSATTSPQYF. As DNA, the CDR3 is TGCAGTGCTACGACTAGCCCGCAGTATTTT.

This clonotype has a handful of counts. The chain has TRBV9 and TRBJ1-2; the D gene is possibly TRBD1 (6 bases). CDR1 is SGDLS and CDR2 is YYNGEE in the germline V gene. The CDR3 sequence is 14 residues long. V shed 3 bases and J shed 8 bases, with 17 bases lying between them. Here the CDR3 reads CASSAGQLNSGYTF. The CDR3 DNA reads as TGTGCCAGCAGCGCCGGACAGTTGAACTCGGGCTACACCTTC.

This clonotype was detected a few times. The V call is TRBV2, the J call TRBJ1-1, with 8 bases aligning to TRBD1. The CDR3 extends over 14 amino acids. CDR1 is SNHLY and CDR2 is FYNNEI in the germline V gene. Losses at the gene ends were 6 bases for V and 6 bases for J; bases not matched to a gene: 9. In DNA, the CDR3 is TGTGCCAGCAGCCTGACAGGGGAGGCGGCTGAAGCTTTCTTT. Translating it yields CASSLTGEAAEAFF.

CDR3 region: CASSSMGRAGGKSYNEQFF. DNA of the CDR3: TGTGCCAGCAGTTCGATGGGGAGGGCAGGGGGGAAATCCTACAATGAGCAGTTCTTC. The genes are TRBV12-3 or TRBV12-4 and TRBJ2-1; possibly TRBD1 or TRBD2 for D (7 bases each). V gave up 4 bases and J gave up 1 base, with 23 bases separating them. This CDR3 has 19 residues.

This chain connects TRBV6-5 to TRBJ1-4, with no clear D. CDR1 MNHEY and CDR2 SVGAGI come from the germline V gene. The CDR3 has 12 amino acids. V lost 6 bases and J lost 8, with 10 bases in between. The CDR3: CASRDRGEKLFF. CDR3 nucleotides: TGTGCCAGCAGGGACCGAGGGGAAAAACTGTTTTTT.

The chain joins TRBV12-3 or TRBV12-4 to TRBJ2-1, with D tentatively TRBD1 (7 bases). CDR3 length: 14 amino acids. The V gene lost 5 bases and the J gene lost 8 bases, with 16 bases spanning the gap. The CDR3 loop is CASSAGGPGYEQFF. Here the CDR3 DNA reads TGTGCCAGCAGTGCAGGGGGGCCCGGTTATGAGCAGTTCTTC.

V usage is TRBV7-2 and J usage is TRBJ2-1; TRBD2 matches at 7 bases. The CDR3 consists of 15 residues. Unmatched junction bases numbered 9, after V lost 5 bases and J lost 5 bases. CDR1 and CDR2 (germline): SGHTA, FQGNSA. CDR3 in DNA: TGTGCCAGCAGCAAACAGCCGGGGGGACACAATGAGCAGTTCTTC. Translation: CASSKQPGGHNEQFF.

The V call is TRBV30, the J call TRBJ2-7; D gene ambiguous. CDR1 and CDR2 (germline): GTSNPN, SVGIG (reference sequence). Trimming left V 0 bases short and J 0 bases short, with 6 bases between. The CDR3 extends over 13 amino acids. CDR3: CAWSVQLSYEQYF. The CDR3 DNA sequence: TGTGCCTGGAGTGTACAACTCTCCTACGAGCAGTACTTC.

This chain joins TRBV5-1 and TRBJ2-7; either TRBD1 or TRBD2 may supply D (5 bases each). The CDR3 totals 16 residues. CDR1 and CDR2 from the germline V gene are SGHRS and YFSETQ. With 2 bases removed from V and 0 bases from J, the gap between germline ends came to 15 bases. The CDR3 nucleotides are TGCGCCAGCAGCTTACAAATCGGGGACCTCTCCTACGAGCAGTACTTC. Its protein product is CASSLQIGDLSYEQYF.

There are a few counts of this clonotype. The chain uses TRBV18 and TRBJ2-5; 15 positions match TRBD2. This CDR3 has 17 residues. Germline V CDR1 and CDR2: KGHSH, LQKENI. J lost 1 base, V lost 0 bases, and 0 bases had no gene match. The CDR3 spells CASSPPGLAGGQETQYF. The CDR3 DNA reads as TGTGCCAGCTCACCACCGGGACTAGCGGGGGGCCAAGAGACCCAGTACTTC.

A remark on this clonotype: One end of the junction fails to match germline, which may point to a read error. The V and J genes are TRBV7-9 and TRBJ1-1; D is possibly TRBD1 (6 bases). The CDR3 totals 17 residues. Germline V lookup: CDR1 SEHNR, CDR2 FQNEAQ (reference sequence). This CDR3 reads CAGSFGKGEGKNTEAFF. CDR3 sequence (DNA): TGTGCCGGCAGCTTTGGCAAGGGGGAAGGTAAGAACACTGAAGCTTTCTTT.

The chain uses TRBV20-1 and TRBJ2-1; 8 bases line up with TRBD2. V dropped 2 bases and J dropped 2; count of bases not matched to a gene: 5. Germline assignment: CDR1 DFQATT and CDR2 SNEGSKA (reference sequence). There are 15 residues in the CDR3. CDR3 loop: CSARRGLAPYNEQFF. CDR3 coding DNA: TGCAGTGCTAGACGAGGACTAGCCCCCTACAATGAGCAGTTCTTC.

This chain links TRBV21-1 with TRBJ1-1; TRBD1 was called by the table and not checked on the DNA. TRBV21-1 is recorded as a pseudogene. This CDR3 spans 14 amino acids. The CDR3 DNA sequence: TGTGCCAGCAGCGAAGGGACAGAAAACACTGAAGCTTTCTTT. Residues: CASSEGTENTEAFF.

The DNA for the CDR3 is TGCAGTGCTAGAGGCCTGAGGGGAACTAATGAAAAACTGTTTTTT. Its protein is CSARGLRGTNEKLFF. The chain carries TRBV20-1 and TRBJ1-4; possibly TRBD1 for D (5 bases). With 1 base removed from V and 1 base from J, the gap between germline ends came to 10 bases. Germline CDR1 reads DFQATT; CDR2 reads SNEGSKA (reference sequence). The CDR3 extends over 15 amino acids.

Worth noting for this clonotype: The CDR3 does not end in the conserved phenylalanine or tryptophan, so this is likely a read error. The rearrangement joins TRBV12-3 or TRBV12-4 to TRBJ2-7, with 8 nucleotides matching TRBD2. The ends lost 8 bases at V and 0 bases at J; junction bases unmatched: 3. This CDR3 has 13 amino acids. CDR3 protein: CASQRGSSYEQYI. The CDR3 bases are TGTGCCAGCCAGCGGGGGAGCTCCTACGAGCAGTACATC.

This clonotype was seen once. The J gene is TRBJ1-2, the V gene TRBV28; D is perhaps TRBD1 (5 bases). Trimming left V 7 bases short and J 4 bases short, with 16 bases between. CDR3 length equals 14 residues. Looked up from germline, CDR1 is MDHEN and CDR2 is SYDVKM. CDR3 sequence (DNA): TGTGCCAGCAATATCGGGACGGTGATCTATGGCTACACCTTC. Residues: CASNIGTVIYGYTF.

In regard to this clonotype: A single base separates this from a much larger clone, so it may be a read error. The CDR3 carries no conserved terminal phenylalanine or tryptophan, so it likely arises from a read error. V and J are TRBV4-1 and TRBJ1-6; possibly TRBD1 for D (5 bases). This CDR3 comprises 15 residues. Trimming pared 4 bases from V and 0 bases from J, leaving 7 bases between. Germline CDR1 reads MGHRA; CDR2 reads YSYEKL. The CDR3 reads CASSLGASYNSPLHL. CDR3 coding DNA: TGCGCCAGCAGCCTCGGGGCCTCCTATAATTCACCCCTCCACTTA.

At least ten counts were recorded for this clonotype. J is TRBJ2-5 and V is TRBV9; a weak D match, TRBD2 (5 bases). The CDR3 length is 12 residues. Trimming left V 4 bases short and J 4 bases short, with 8 bases between. Germline-derived CDR1 and CDR2 are SGDLS and YYNGEE. In nucleotides, the CDR3 is TGTGCCAGCAGCTCGAGCGGAGAGACCCAGTACTTC. Its protein is CASSSSGETQYF.

The chain combines TRBV14 with TRBJ1-1, with D possibly matching TRBD1 (6 bases). Germline V gene data show CDR1 as SGHDN and CDR2 as FVKESK. The CDR3 is made up of 16 amino acids. Trimming left V 1 base short and J 4 bases short, with 16 bases between. This CDR3 reads CASSQVGGVRGTEAFF. In DNA, the CDR3 is TGTGCCAGCAGCCAAGTGGGGGGCGTGAGGGGCACTGAAGCTTTCTTT. Filled out from reference TRBV14 and TRBJ1-1, the complete variable domain reads EAGVTQFPSHSVIEKGQTVTLRCDPISGHDNLYWYRRVMGKEIKFLLHFVKESKQDESGMPNNRFLAERTGGTYSTLKVQPAELEDSGVYFCASSQVGGVRGTEAFFGQGTRLTVV.

V is TRBV20-1 and J is TRBJ2-7, with 14 bases aligning to TRBD2. Per the germline V gene, CDR1 is DFQATT and CDR2 is SNEGSKA (reference sequence). V was clipped by 1 base and J by 7 bases; unmatched bases: 12. CDR3 size: 17 residues. This chain's CDR3 is CSARALRLAGGLGEQYF. CDR3 coding DNA: TGCAGTGCTAGAGCCCTGAGACTAGCGGGGGGGCTTGGAGAGCAGTACTTC.